A single sample gave rise to the 17 T cell receptor beta chains below, sequenced in a study of human T cells and chemical hapten exposure. Sample time point: patch test 3, about 24 weeks after DPC sensitization. Treatment meaning: therapeutic diphenylcyclopropenone sensitization with weekly scalp DPC. TCRdb redid the calling of the RACE reads with MiXCR, one entry per CDR3 protein. The table includes 90,000 to 140,000 distinct CDR3 sequences, roughly a third detected once. The sample was whole blood, taken in connection with sensitization to the hapten diphenylcyclopropenone (DPC). The receptors were sampled from a man aged 35-49 years with alopecia areata. Some clones in this sample may be carry-over from other donors' samples.

This clonotype was observed a handful of times. J is TRBJ2-7 and V is TRBV6-1; D might be TRBD1 (6 bases). CDR3 size: 15 residues. Germline CDR1 MNHNS, CDR2 SASEGT. V lost 6 bases, J lost 2 bases, and 17 bases lay in between. CDR3 bases: TGTGCCAGCAGCCACCTGCGGCAGGGGACCTACGAGCAGTACGTC. It is translated as CASSHLRQGTYEQYV.

The genes are TRBV28 and TRBJ2-2; TRBD1 agrees at 11 bases. CDR1 and CDR2 from the germline V gene are MDHEN and SYDVKM. Germline trimming cut 6 bases from V and 6 bases from J; bases unmatched to any gene: 9. The CDR3 is 16 amino acids. CDR3: CASRARGQGDPGELFF. The CDR3 DNA follows: TGTGCCAGCAGGGCCCGGGGACAGGGGGACCCCGGGGAGCTGTTTTTT. Based on the CDR3 plus reference TRBV28 and TRBJ2-2, the full variable domain is DVKVTQSSRYLVKRTGEKVFLECVQDMDHENMFWYRQDPGLGLRLIYFSYDVKMKEKGDIPEGYSVSREKKERFSLILESASTNQTSMYLCASRARGQGDPGELFFGEGSRLTVL.

This clonotype has a handful of counts. The rearrangement joins TRBV6-4 to TRBJ1-1, with TRBD1 as a possible D gene (5 bases). The CDR3 is made up of 12 amino acids. Germline-derived CDR1 and CDR2 are MRHNA and SNTAGT. Between the trimmed V and J ends, which lost 2 bases and 14 bases, there was a span of 15 bases. The CDR3 region is CASSDRLGLRFF. In DNA form, the CDR3 reads TGTGCCAGCAGTGACAGATTGGGGCTCCGCTTCTTT.

The chain carries TRBV7-2 and TRBJ2-3, with D perhaps matching TRBD2 (6 bases). The CDR3 is 15 residues long. V shed 1 base and J shed 0 bases, with 8 bases lying between them. In germline, CDR1 is SGHTA, CDR2 FQGNSA. The chain's CDR3 is CASSLGDFSTDTQYF. CDR3 DNA: TGTGCCAGCAGCTTAGGGGACTTTAGCACAGATACGCAGTATTTT.

This clonotype has more than one count but fewer than ten. The V call is TRBV12-3 or TRBV12-4, the J call TRBJ2-7, with D tentatively TRBD2 (5 bases). Trimming pared 1 base from V and 7 bases from J, leaving 17 bases between. This CDR3 spans 15 amino acids. The CDR3 DNA follows: TGTGCCAGCAGTTTAGACACCGGAGGCAACCTGGAGCAGTACGTC. It yields the protein CASSLDTGGNLEQYV.

The table lists this clonotype with many counts. The V gene is TRBV6-1, the J gene TRBJ2-3, with D possibly matching TRBD2 (6 bases). CDR3 length equals 16 residues. CDR1 is MNHNS, CDR2 SASEGT, per germline. The V and J ends lost 8 bases and 2 bases respectively, with 20 bases between them. The CDR3 loop is CASGGGAGTLTDTQYF. In nucleotides, the CDR3 is TGTGCCAGCGGAGGAGGGGCAGGAACCCTCACAGATACGCAGTATTTT.

This clonotype was detected only a few times. The CDR3 sequence is CASSKVTRRETQYF. CDR3 DNA: TGTGCCAGCAGCAAAGTTACTAGACGTGAGACCCAGTACTTC. The chain is built from TRBV21-1 and TRBJ2-5; the table calls TRBD2, which could not be checked here. TRBV21-1 is a listed pseudogene. CDR3 length equals 14 residues.

The chain recombines TRBV5-6 with TRBJ1-1, with D unresolved. This CDR3 spans 13 amino acids. V was cut by 4 bases and J by 4 bases, with 11 bases left in between. The germline gives CDR1 SGHDT, CDR2 YYEEEE. This chain's CDR3 is CASSDWYGTEAFF. CDR3 DNA: TGTGCCAGCAGCGACTGGTACGGCACTGAAGCTTTCTTT.

The chain joins TRBV5-1 to TRBJ2-1; D is possibly TRBD2 (6 bases). Germline values: CDR1 SGHRS, CDR2 YFSETQ. The CDR3 consists of 17 residues. Trimming shortened V by 0 bases and J by 5 bases, and 18 bases separated the two germline ends. CDR3 sequence reads: CASSLGGSVAENNEQFF. DNA of the CDR3: TGCGCCAGCAGCTTGGGCGGGTCGGTAGCGGAAAACAATGAGCAGTTCTTC.

This sequence joins TRBV6-2 or TRBV6-3 and TRBJ2-7; D remains ambiguous. The germline V and J ends were trimmed by 6 bases and 3 bases, with 9 bases remaining between them. This CDR3 region has 12 residues. Germline loops: CDR1 MNHEY, CDR2 SVGEGT. The CDR3 region is CASSPQLYEQYF. The CDR3 DNA reads TGTGCCAGCAGCCCACAGCTCTACGAGCAGTACTTC.

This chain links TRBV27 with TRBJ1-1, with 9 nucleotides matching TRBD1. Trimming at V came to 3 bases and at J to 2 bases, leaving 4 bases not matched to a gene. CDR3 size: 15 residues. Germline-derived CDR1 and CDR2 are MNHEY and SMNVEV (reference sequence). The CDR3 sequence: CASSFGQGTNTEAFF. CDR3 in DNA: TGTGCCAGCAGTTTTGGACAGGGGACTAACACTGAAGCTTTCTTT.

This clonotype was counted only a few times. This chain connects TRBV7-9 to TRBJ1-6, with 10 bases fitting TRBD1. Germline loops: CDR1 SEHNR, CDR2 FQNEAQ (reference sequence). This CDR3 has 16 amino acids. The junction had 11 bases not matched to a gene; V was cut back by 7 bases and J by 8 bases. CDR3 region: CASTPGQGRGDSPLHF. The DNA for the CDR3 is TGTGCCAGCACACCGGGACAGGGGCGCGGAGATTCACCCCTCCACTTT.

This chain connects TRBV3-1 to TRBJ2-7; D is unresolved. V was cut by 3 bases and J by 9 bases, with 15 bases left in between. CDR3 length: 13 amino acids. Per germline, CDR1 LGHDT and CDR2 YNNKEL (reference sequence). The chain's CDR3 is CASSQERSSRQYV. Here the CDR3 DNA reads TGTGCCAGCAGCCAGGAAAGATCCTCTCGGCAGTACGTC.

V gene TRBV2 combines with J gene TRBJ2-3; TRBD1 matches 7 bases. Germline V gives CDR1 SNHLY, CDR2 FYNNEI. CDR3 length equals 13 residues. After removal of 7 bases from V and 1 base from J, the junction contained 2 bases not matched to a gene. The CDR3 sequence is CASNGQGTDTQYF. The CDR3, as DNA: TGTGCCAGCAATGGACAGGGCACAGATACGCAGTATTTT.

The rearrangement joins TRBV24-1 to TRBJ1-1; D gene unclear. Germline loops: CDR1 KGHDR, CDR2 SFDVKD. The V gene lost 2 bases and the J gene lost 4 bases, with 4 bases spanning the gap. The CDR3 length is 12 residues. The CDR3 sequence: CATSDYGTEAFF. Written as DNA, the CDR3 is TGTGCCACCAGTGATTACGGCACTGAAGCTTTCTTT.

The sample holds a few counts of this clonotype. The CDR3 loop is CASSPPPDDSPIKAFF. The CDR3 bases are TGTGCCAGCAGTCCCCCCCCCGACGACAGCCCCATTAAAGCTTTCTTT. The J gene is TRBJ1-1, the V gene TRBV6-6, with a tentative D call TRBD1 (5 bases). The CDR3 covers 16 residues. Germline values: CDR1 MNHNY, CDR2 SVGAGI (reference sequence). Trimming removed 5 bases at V and 9 bases at J, with 25 bases between.

The genes are TRBV27 and TRBJ1-2; 9 bases are a match to TRBD1. The V gene's germline CDR1 is MNHEY and CDR2 SMNVEV (reference sequence). With 5 bases clipped from V and 7 bases from J, the junction kept 8 bases outside the gene matches. The CDR3 loop spans 14 amino acids. As DNA, the CDR3 is TGTGCCAGCAGTCTACTCCAGGACAGGGGTGGCTACACCTTC. It encodes CASSLLQDRGGYTF.